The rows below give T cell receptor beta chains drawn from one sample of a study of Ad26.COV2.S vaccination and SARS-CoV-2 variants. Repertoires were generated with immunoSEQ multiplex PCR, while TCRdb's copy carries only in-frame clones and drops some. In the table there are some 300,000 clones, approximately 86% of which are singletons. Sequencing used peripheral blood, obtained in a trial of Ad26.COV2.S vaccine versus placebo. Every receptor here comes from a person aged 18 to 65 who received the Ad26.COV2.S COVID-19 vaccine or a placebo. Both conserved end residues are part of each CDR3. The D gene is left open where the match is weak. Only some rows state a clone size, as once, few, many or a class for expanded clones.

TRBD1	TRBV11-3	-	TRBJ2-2	TGTGCCAGCAGCCTGCGAGGACAGGGTGGCACCGGGGAGCTGTTTTTT	CASSLRGQGGTGELFF
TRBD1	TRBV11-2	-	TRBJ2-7	TGTGCCAGCAGCGTGTCGGGACAGGACTACGAGCAGTACTTC	CASSVSGQDYEQYF
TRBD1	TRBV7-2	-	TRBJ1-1	TGTGCCAGCAGCGATTGGGACAGGGGGCCGTCTGAAGCTTTCTTT	CASSDWDRGPSEAFF
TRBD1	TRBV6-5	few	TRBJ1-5	TGTGCCAGCCGGAGGACAGGGATCGACAATCAGCCCCAGCATTTT	CASRRTGIDNQPQHF
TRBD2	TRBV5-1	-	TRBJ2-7	TGCGCCAGCAGCTTGGTAGCGGGGTCCTCCGAGCAGTACTTC	CASSLVAGSSEQYF
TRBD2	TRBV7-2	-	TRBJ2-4	TGTGCCAGCACCCAAGCCCTAGCGGGGGGGCCCGTTCAGTACTTC	CASTQALAGGPVQYF
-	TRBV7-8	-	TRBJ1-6	TGTGCCAGCAATAGGGGACGGTATAATTCACCCCTCCACTTT	CASNRGRYNSPLHF
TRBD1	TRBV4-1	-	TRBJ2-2	TGCGCCAGCAGCCAAGATCGCGCAGGGGGCCTCACCGGGGAGCTGTTTTTT	CASSQDRAGGLTGELFF
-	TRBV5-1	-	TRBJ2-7	TGCGCCAGCAGCTTGGCTGGCTGGGGGCAGTCCTACGAGCAGTACTTC	CASSLAGWGQSYEQYF
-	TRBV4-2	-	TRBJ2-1	TGTGCCAGCAGCCAAGATAGCAAGCAGTTCTTC	CASSQDSKQFF
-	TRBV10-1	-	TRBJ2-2	TGCGCCAGCAGCCAGTCGCGGGGCGGGGAGCTGTTTTTT	CASSQSRGGELFF
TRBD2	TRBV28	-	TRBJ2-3	TGTGCCAGCAGCCCCCCCGGGGGGGCCAGCGGTACGCAGTATTTT	CASSPPGGASGTQYF
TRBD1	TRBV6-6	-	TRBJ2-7	TGTGCCAGCAGTTACCCGGGACAGGGTGACTACGAGCAGTACTTC	CASSYPGQGDYEQYF
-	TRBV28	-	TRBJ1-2	TGTGCCAGCAGTTTACGGCTGGGAGGGGCAGGGGATCGCTACACCTTC	CASSLRLGGAGDRYTF
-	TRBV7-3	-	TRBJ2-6	TGTGCCAGCAGCTTAGGGGGTAGTGGGGCCAACGTCCTGACTTTC	CASSLGGSGANVLTF
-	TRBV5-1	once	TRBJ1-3	TGCGCCAGCAGCTTGGTGACAGGCGGAAACACCATATATTTT	CASSLVTGGNTIYF
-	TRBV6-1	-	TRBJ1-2	TGTGCCAGCAGTGACCCCAGGGCCACGGTTTCTAACTATGGCTACACCTTC	CASSDPRATVSNYGYTF
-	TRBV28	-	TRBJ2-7	TGTGCCAGCAGTTTCCCCTATGGGCGCCTGGGCGAGCAGTACTTC	CASSFPYGRLGEQYF
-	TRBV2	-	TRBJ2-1	TGTGCCAGCAGCGGACAGTTAGAAGCCTACAATGAGCAGTTCTTC	CASSGQLEAYNEQFF
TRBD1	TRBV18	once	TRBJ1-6	TGTGCCAGCTCAATGACAGGGGTTTCTCATTCACCCCTCCACTTT	CASSMTGVSHSPLHF